The clone carrying this T cell receptor (beta chain) was counted a single time. Its target is unknown. CDR3 size: 15 residues. V was clipped by 6 bases and J by 4 bases; unmatched bases: 7. The germline V gene has CDR1 MNHEY and CDR2 SVGAGI. This specimen comes from a study of untreated major depressive disorder. Study-wide findings and caveats: Differences in TRBV25-01 and TRBV02-01 usage did not reach significance. TRBV05-01 (Vbeta 5.1) usage was higher in CD4+ T cells of depressed patients than controls.

Only in-frame clones appear in the TCRdb table, and some are missing; sequencing was by immunoSEQ multiplex PCR. The table shows tens of thousands of clones, with roughly nine tenths occurring only once. Controls lacked current or lifetime mood disorder and scored 5 or less on depressive symptoms. Blood, around 31 ml, was drawn into EDTA tubes. The chain employs TRBV6-5 and TRBJ2-1; TRBD2 aligns across 9 bases. Sequenced input: CD4+ T cells from PBMCs. The receptor's source is a woman aged 40-49 years in good health. CDR3 sequence reads: CASRRALAGYNEQFF. In nucleotides, the CDR3 is TGTGCCAGCAGGAGGGCCCTAGCGGGGTACAATGAGCAGTTCTTC.